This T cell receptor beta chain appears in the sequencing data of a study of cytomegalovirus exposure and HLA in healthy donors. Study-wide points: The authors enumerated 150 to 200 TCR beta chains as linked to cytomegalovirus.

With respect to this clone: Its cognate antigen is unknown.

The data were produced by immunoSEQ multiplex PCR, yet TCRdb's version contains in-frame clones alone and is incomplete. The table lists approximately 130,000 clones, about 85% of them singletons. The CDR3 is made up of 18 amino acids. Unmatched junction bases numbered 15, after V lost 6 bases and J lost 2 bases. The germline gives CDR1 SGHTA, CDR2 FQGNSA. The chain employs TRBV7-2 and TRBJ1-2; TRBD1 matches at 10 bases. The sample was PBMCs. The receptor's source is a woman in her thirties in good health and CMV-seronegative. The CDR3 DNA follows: TGTGCCAGCAGGCGTCGCCTTTCCGGGACAGGGGACAACTATGGCTACACCTTC. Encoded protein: CASRRRLSGTGDNYGYTF. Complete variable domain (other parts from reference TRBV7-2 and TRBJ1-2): GAGVSQSPSNKVTEKGKDVELRCDPISGHTALYWYRQSLGQGLEFLIYFQGNSAPDKSGLPSDRFSAERTGGSVSTLTIQRTQQEDSAVYLCASRRRLSGTGDNYGYTFGSGTRLTVV.